This TCR beta chain was observed in a study of shared clonotypes between healthy human individuals. As regards this clone: Other nucleotide sequences in the sample specify the same CDR3.

Some 30,000 T cell genomes, or about 0.2 ug DNA, went into the sorted-subset replicate PCRs. The method was immunoSEQ multiplex PCR; TCRdb's version includes in-frame clones alone and lacks a portion of them. The table records a few hundred thousand clones, about 97% of them present only once. From germline, CDR1 is LNHDA and CDR2 SQIVND (reference sequence). The CDR3 length is 15 residues. Trimming at V came to 3 bases and at J to 0 bases, leaving 3 bases not matched to a gene. The chain links TRBV19 to TRBJ2-7; TRBD1 matches at 9 bases. The sequenced sample was memory CD8+ T cells sorted from blood. Subset given: CD45RO+ cells pooled with CCR7-negative TemRA cells. The sequence derives from a man younger than 45 in good health. The CDR3 nucleotides read TGTGCCAGTAGTATTCTGGGACAGGGCTCCTACGAGCAGTACTTC. This codes for CASSILGQGSYEQYF.